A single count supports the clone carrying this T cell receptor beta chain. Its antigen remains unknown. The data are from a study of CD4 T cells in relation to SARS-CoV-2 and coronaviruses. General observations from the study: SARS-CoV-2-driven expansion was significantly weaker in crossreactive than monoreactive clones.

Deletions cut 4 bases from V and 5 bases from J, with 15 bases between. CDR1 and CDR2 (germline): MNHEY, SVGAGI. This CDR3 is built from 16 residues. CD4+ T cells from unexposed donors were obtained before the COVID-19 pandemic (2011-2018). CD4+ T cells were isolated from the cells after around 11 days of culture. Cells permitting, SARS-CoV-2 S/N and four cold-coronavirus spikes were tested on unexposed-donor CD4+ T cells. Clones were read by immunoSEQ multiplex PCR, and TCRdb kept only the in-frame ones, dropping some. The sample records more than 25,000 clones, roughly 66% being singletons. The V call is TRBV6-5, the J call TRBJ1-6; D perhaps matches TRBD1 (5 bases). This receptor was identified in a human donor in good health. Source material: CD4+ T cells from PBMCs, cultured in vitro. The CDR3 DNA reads TGTGCCAGCAGTTTCCGCCAGGGCGCTGATAATTCACCCCTCCACTTT. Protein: CASSFRQGADNSPLHF.